This record concerns one T cell receptor beta chain sequence. Its cognate antigen has yet to be identified. No quality values exist for individual bases; no much larger clone is one base distant. Eligible patients were adults with ileal or ileocolonic Crohn's disease who had an indication for ileocolonic resection. Whole ileal mucosal biopsies were kept frozen at -80 degrees C prior to DNA extraction. Genomic DNA was extracted from frozen whole biopsies using a TRizol-based method and was quantified with a NanoDrop 2000 spectrophotometer. The source of the sample is a study of T cell repertoires in ileal Crohn's disease (dated by TCRdb to the late 2010s). About the study as a whole: Median disease duration was about eight years, and approximately 34% of patients were identified as active smokers at the time of surgery. Every patient underwent surgery because of a complication, which was stricturing disease in 61% of cases and penetrating disease in roughly 39%. TCR repertoire analysis was done in 57 Crohn's disease patients from a prospective multicentre cohort. Roughly half of the patients were given postoperative therapy, with about 18 on anti-TNF agents and about a dozen on thiopurines. The study sequenced 171 mucosal samples from 57 patients, taken at several locations on the surgical specimen and at postoperative endoscopy. Endoscopic postoperative recurrence was defined as a Rutgeerts score above i0. Running in parallel with the study was a multicentre cohort set up to find predictors of early endoscopic recurrence following ileocolonic resection. General study outcomes and caveats: Sorted CD8 T cells carried more high-frequency clones than CD4 T cells, suggesting mucosal expansions were mainly CD8. Mucosal CD4 and CD8 T cells were sorted and sequenced only in a subgroup of patients, whose size was not stated. Endoscopic recurrence was linked to a higher percentage of high-frequency clones at surgery, and recurrence occurred in every patient whose clonality exceeded 26.8% (18/57). Patients who were active smokers at surgery had a significantly higher proportion of clonal expansions than non-smokers (around 25% vs 18%, p=0.02).

For commercial TCRB immunosequencing, five hundred nanograms of biopsy DNA were submitted for each sample. Adaptive Biotechnology amplified CDR3 regions from genomic DNA with a two-step multiplex PCR that controlled for amplification bias. Primers covering every V and J gene segment were used in the first PCR, while barcodes and Illumina adapters were added in the second PCR. CDR3 libraries were sequenced on an Illumina instrument. As for how the authors treated the data: The analysis used both the pipelines supplied by the vendor and custom analysis of the raw data in R/Bioconductor with R version 3.3.0. Clonality, which ranges from 0 to 1, was calculated as the inverse of the normalised Shannon entropy across all productive clones. High-frequency clones were defined as the share of the repertoire taken up by the top 100 clones, keeping only clones that passed a 95% confidence test. Repertoire diversity was measured with the Simpson index, and overlap between samples was measured with the Morisita-Horn index. TCRdb carries this immuneACCESS record with in-frame sequences only. Its versions omit some clonotypes, under half of them owing to an unresolved V gene in the studies checked, with the rest unexplained. Clone size and V and J calls were adopted from that table, with D and trimming inferred from the DNA. Within this sample are approximately 14,000 clones, with around 90% of them counted one time only. Over 3.5% of the sample goes to the ten largest clones.

The germline V gene encodes CDR1 DFQATT and CDR2 SNEGSKA (reference sequence). The V end loses 5 bases and the J end loses 5 bases, and a stretch of 6 bases separates them. Taken from cysteine to phenylalanine, the CDR3 has 10 residues. Only the CDR3 DNA is retained, 30 bases long and in frame from the first base. The specimen was ileal tissue. The clonotype originates from an adult with Crohn's disease. The rearrangement combines TRBV20-1 with TRBJ1-1, with no confidently assigned D gene. The nucleotide sequence is given as TGCAGTGCTTCGACTACTGAAGCTTTCTTT. Its translation is CSASTTEAFF.